This TCR beta chain was recovered during a study of technical replicates of blood from several donors. TCRdb's copy holds only in-frame clones and misses some; the assay was immunoSEQ multiplex PCR. The sample has about 73,000 clones, more than 85% seen once. This CDR3 region has 13 residues. Germline loops: CDR1 SGDLS, CDR2 YYNGEE. J lost 4 bases, V lost 4 bases, and 5 bases had no gene match. Sequenced material: PBMCs. The receptor comes from a human donor in good health. Some clones in this sample may be carry-over from other donors' samples. V gene TRBV9 combines with J gene TRBJ2-7, with TRBD1 matching over 7 bases. CDR3 sequence (DNA): TGTGCCAGCAGCCTAAGACAGGGTTACGAGCAGTACTTC. As protein: CASSLRQGYEQYF.